A single sample is the source of the 18 T cell receptor beta chains below, sequenced in a study of cytomegalovirus exposure and HLA in healthy donors. The primer mix had 60 Vbeta and 13 Jbeta primers. Data came from immunoSEQ multiplex PCR; TCRdb stores just in-frame clones and leaves some out. The data show about 120,000 clones, over 60% seen once. Sequenced: PBMCs. Source of these receptors: a woman in her thirties or forties in good health and CMV-seropositive.

The V gene is TRBV6-5, the J gene TRBJ1-3; 9 positions agree with TRBD1. The CDR3 runs to 14 residues. Germline V gives CDR1 MNHEY, CDR2 SVGAGI. The ends lost 7 bases at V and 6 bases at J; junction bases unmatched: 7. In DNA form, the CDR3 reads TGTGCCAGCACCACAGGGGGCCTAGAAAACACCATATATTTT. Protein sequence: CASTTGGLENTIYF.

J is TRBJ1-5 and V is TRBV7-2; unclear D gene. The CDR3 runs 15 residues. Germline lookup yields CDR1 SGHTA and CDR2 FQGNSA. Trimming pared 0 bases from V and 0 bases from J, leaving 6 bases between. The CDR3 loop is CASSLADYSNQPQHF. DNA for the CDR3: TGTGCCAGCAGCTTAGCGGACTATAGCAATCAGCCCCAGCATTTT.

The CDR3 sequence: CASSASGTWEQYF. CDR3 in DNA: TGTGCCAGCAGTGCATCCGGGACATGGGAGCAGTACTTC. The V call is TRBV27, the J call TRBJ2-7; D is perhaps TRBD1 (6 bases). V was shortened by 5 bases and J by 7 bases, with 15 bases between the two germline ends. Germline CDR1 MNHEY, CDR2 SMNVEV (reference sequence). The CDR3 runs 13 residues.

This clone appeared a few times. The V gene is TRBV5-4, the J gene TRBJ2-7; 8 bases fit TRBD2. Trimming at V came to 6 bases and at J to 2 bases, leaving 4 bases not matched to a gene. The CDR3 contains 13 residues. Germline CDR1 reads SGHNT; CDR2 reads YYREEE (reference sequence). CDR3 amino acids: CASKAGGTYEQYF. The CDR3, as DNA: TGTGCCAGCAAGGCGGGAGGAACCTACGAGCAGTACTTC. Together with reference TRBV5-4 and TRBJ2-7, the CDR3 gives the full variable domain: ETGVTQSPTHLIKTRGQQVTLRCSSQSGHNTVSWYQQALGQGPQFIFQYYREEENGRGNFPPRFSGLQFPNYSSELNVNALELDDSALYLCASKAGGTYEQYFGPGTRLTVT.

The chain joins TRBV6-5 to TRBJ1-3, with unresolved D. The V gene's germline CDR1 is MNHEY and CDR2 SVGAGI. This CDR3 spans 13 amino acids. V lost 5 bases, J lost 0 bases, and 5 bases lay in between. CDR3: CASSPRSGNTIYF. The CDR3 DNA is TGTGCCAGCAGTCCCCGCTCTGGAAACACCATATATTTT.

The rearrangement joins TRBV27 to TRBJ2-7, with 9 bases that match TRBD2. From germline, CDR1 is MNHEY and CDR2 SMNVEV (reference sequence). The CDR3 runs to 16 residues. Trimming removed 6 bases from V and 2 bases from J; junction bases left unmatched: 11. CDR3: CASRRPGAGGAYEQYF. The CDR3, as DNA: TGTGCCAGCAGGCGCCCCGGAGCGGGGGGTGCCTACGAGCAGTACTTC.

The rearrangement links TRBV7-2 to TRBJ2-3, with 7 bases matching TRBD2. V shed 5 bases and J 3 bases; nucleotides not matched to a gene: 11. Germline V gene sequence: CDR1 SGHTA, CDR2 FQGNSA. The CDR3 runs 16 residues. The CDR3 DNA reads TGTGCCAGCAGCCCAGTCCCCGCGGGAGTTACAGATACGCAGTATTTT. This gives the protein CASSPVPAGVTDTQYF.

V usage is TRBV6-6 and J usage is TRBJ2-3; 8 nucleotides match TRBD2. Germline trimming cut 5 bases from V and 8 bases from J; bases unmatched to any gene: 6. In germline, CDR1 is MNHNY, CDR2 SVGAGI (reference sequence). The CDR3 runs to 13 residues. In DNA form, the CDR3 reads TGTGCCAGCAGTCAGCCCGGGACTAGTACGCAGTATTTT. This codes for CASSQPGTSTQYF.

The rearrangement uses TRBV2 and TRBJ1-4; D remains ambiguous. The CDR3 totals 12 residues. Deletions cut 4 bases from V and 8 bases from J, with 8 bases between. The germline V gene encodes CDR1 SNHLY and CDR2 FYNNEI. DNA of the CDR3: TGTGCCAGCAGTGGTCAGGTAGAAAAACTGTTTTTT. This translates into CASSGQVEKLFF.

This chain joins TRBV18 and TRBJ2-7, with D perhaps TRBD1 (5 bases). Germline V gene lookup returns CDR1 KGHSH and CDR2 LQKENI. The CDR3 is 13 amino acids. Trimming took off 4 bases at V and 1 base at J, with 8 bases between the two ends. CDR3: CASSQQVSYEQYF. The CDR3 DNA reads as TGTGCCAGCTCACAACAGGTGTCCTACGAGCAGTACTTC.

Turning to this clone: The CDR3 end shows no conserved phenylalanine or tryptophan, and so a read error is likely. This sequence joins TRBV19 and TRBJ1-2, with 8 bases that match TRBD1. The CDR3 is 15 amino acids. J gave up 1 base and V 5 bases, and 6 bases lay outside the gene matches. CDR1 and CDR2 from the germline V gene are LNHDA and SQIVND (reference sequence). In nucleotides, the CDR3 is TGTGCCAGTAGTCTGGGACAGGTAGTTAACTATGGCTACACCCTC. Protein: CASSLGQVVNYGYTL.

The table lists this clone with a few counts. V usage is TRBV7-3 and J usage is TRBJ1-2; D gene uncertain. The CDR3 length is 16 residues. CDR1 and CDR2 (germline): SGHTA, FQGTGA. V dropped 0 bases and J dropped 0 bases, with 11 bases sitting between them. The CDR3 DNA reads TGTGCCAGCAGCTTAACTGGGCCAGAGCCTAACTATGGCTACACCTTC. It is translated as CASSLTGPEPNYGYTF.

This clone was recorded once. The chain couples TRBV15 to TRBJ1-5, with D perhaps matching TRBD1 (5 bases). V shed 0 bases and J shed 3 bases, with 9 bases lying between them. This CDR3 region has 15 residues. Germline CDR1 reads LNHNV; CDR2 reads YYDKDF (reference sequence). In DNA form, the CDR3 reads TGTGCCACCAGCAGAGATAAGGGGTACAATCAGCCCCAGCATTTT. The encoded protein is CATSRDKGYNQPQHF.

The chain couples TRBV2 to TRBJ1-5, with a possible D match to TRBD1 (6 bases). Trimming shortened V by 7 bases and J by 11 bases, and 21 bases separated the two germline ends. CDR1 and CDR2 (germline): SNHLY, FYNNEI. This CDR3 has 14 amino acids. The CDR3 DNA follows: TGTGCCAGCATGACGGGACACCAAACCCGGACCCAGCATTTT. It codes for CASMTGHQTRTQHF. Supplemented by reference TRBV2 and TRBJ1-5, the full variable domain reads EPEVTQTPSHQVTQMGQEVILRCVPISNHLYFYWYRQILGQKVEFLVSFYNNEISEKSEIFDDQFSVERPDGSNFTLKIRSTKLEDSAMYFCASMTGHQTRTQHFGDGTRLSIL.

This sequence joins TRBV6-5 and TRBJ1-2; the D gene is possibly TRBD1 (6 bases). The V and J ends lost 6 bases and 6 bases respectively, with 11 bases between them. The CDR3 is 12 amino acids. Germline-derived CDR1 and CDR2 are MNHEY and SVGAGI. This chain's CDR3 is CASSSGVHGYTF. In nucleotides, the CDR3 is TGTGCCAGCAGCTCAGGGGTTCATGGCTACACCTTC.

The chain recombines TRBV9 with TRBJ1-1; D unclear. This CDR3 spans 14 amino acids. Looked up from germline, CDR1 is SGDLS and CDR2 is YYNGEE. V was shortened by 0 bases and J by 3 bases, with 9 bases between the two germline ends. The CDR3 is CASSVEIRDTEAFF. DNA for the CDR3: TGTGCCAGCAGCGTAGAGATTCGGGACACTGAAGCTTTCTTT.

V is TRBV5-1 and J is TRBJ1-1; 7 nucleotides align to TRBD1. Germline-derived CDR1 and CDR2 are SGHRS and YFSETQ. V shed 4 bases and J 4 bases; nucleotides not matched to a gene: 10. This CDR3 spans 15 amino acids. CDR3 protein: CASSQDPGGSTEAFF. The CDR3 DNA reads as TGCGCCAGCAGCCAGGACCCAGGGGGTTCCACTGAAGCTTTCTTT.

The gene calls are TRBV5-5 and TRBJ1-5; D is unresolved. Germline assignment: CDR1 SGHKS and CDR2 YYEKEE (reference sequence). This CDR3 has 13 residues. Trimming took 4 bases from V and 5 from J, leaving 10 bases between them. The CDR3 DNA reads TGTGCCAGCAGCGTTGTTTTCGATCAGCCCCAGCATTTT. Protein: CASSVVFDQPQHF.